This T cell receptor beta chain appears in the sequencing data of a study of blood T cells in healthy people across ages. The authors ran a second PCR of 7 to 11 cycles using a sample-barcoded 5' primer and a J-beta primer mix. Tagging of each cDNA molecule was performed by a template-switch adaptor with 12 random nucleotides. TCRdb processed the 5' RACE reads anew with MiXCR; each CDR3 protein has one entry. The repertoire holds roughly 1.7 million distinct CDR3 sequences, with roughly 32% as singletons. This clonotype was counted a few times. Losses at the gene ends were 5 bases for V and 7 bases for J; bases not matched to a gene: 5. The CDR3 totals 13 residues.

The genes are TRBV12-3 or TRBV12-4 and TRBJ2-1; 7 nucleotides match TRBD1. The TCR originated in a woman between 25 and 40 years old in good health. Sequenced sample: blood. CDR3 protein: CASSMDRLNEQFF. The CDR3 nucleotides read TGTGCCAGCAGTATGGACAGGCTGAATGAGCAGTTCTTC.